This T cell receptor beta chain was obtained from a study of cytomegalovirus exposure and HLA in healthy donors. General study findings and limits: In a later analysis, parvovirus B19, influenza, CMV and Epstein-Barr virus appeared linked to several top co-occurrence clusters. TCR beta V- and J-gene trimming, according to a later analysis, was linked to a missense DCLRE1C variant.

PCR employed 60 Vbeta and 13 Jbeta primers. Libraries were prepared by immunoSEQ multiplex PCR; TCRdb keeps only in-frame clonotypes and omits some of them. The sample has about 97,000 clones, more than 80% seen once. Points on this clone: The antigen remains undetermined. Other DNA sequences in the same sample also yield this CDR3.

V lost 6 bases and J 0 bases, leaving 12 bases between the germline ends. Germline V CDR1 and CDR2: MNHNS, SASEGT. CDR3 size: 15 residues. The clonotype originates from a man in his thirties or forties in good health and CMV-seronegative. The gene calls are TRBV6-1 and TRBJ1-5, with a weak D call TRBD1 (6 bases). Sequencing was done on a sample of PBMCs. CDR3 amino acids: CASSEQGYSNQPQHF. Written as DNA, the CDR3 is TGTGCCAGCAGCGAACAGGGATATAGCAATCAGCCCCAGCATTTT.